This T cell receptor beta chain was recovered during a study of blood T cell repertoires in COVID-19. The CDR3 loop spans 14 amino acids. V lost 6 bases to trimming and J lost 7 bases, with 16 bases between them. From germline, CDR1 is SGHNT and CDR2 YYREEE (reference sequence). Sequenced by immunoSEQ multiplex PCR; TCRdb stores in-frame clones only, minus some. This table has a few hundred thousand clones, around 89% appearing once. This chain uses TRBV5-4 with TRBJ2-2, with unresolved D. Sequencing input: peripheral blood. The receptor was derived from a woman aged 40 to 50 who had recovered from COVID-19. In DNA, the CDR3 is TGTGCCAGCACCTCGCTAACGCTCGGCGGGGAGCTGTTTTTT. The encoded protein is CASTSLTLGGELFF.